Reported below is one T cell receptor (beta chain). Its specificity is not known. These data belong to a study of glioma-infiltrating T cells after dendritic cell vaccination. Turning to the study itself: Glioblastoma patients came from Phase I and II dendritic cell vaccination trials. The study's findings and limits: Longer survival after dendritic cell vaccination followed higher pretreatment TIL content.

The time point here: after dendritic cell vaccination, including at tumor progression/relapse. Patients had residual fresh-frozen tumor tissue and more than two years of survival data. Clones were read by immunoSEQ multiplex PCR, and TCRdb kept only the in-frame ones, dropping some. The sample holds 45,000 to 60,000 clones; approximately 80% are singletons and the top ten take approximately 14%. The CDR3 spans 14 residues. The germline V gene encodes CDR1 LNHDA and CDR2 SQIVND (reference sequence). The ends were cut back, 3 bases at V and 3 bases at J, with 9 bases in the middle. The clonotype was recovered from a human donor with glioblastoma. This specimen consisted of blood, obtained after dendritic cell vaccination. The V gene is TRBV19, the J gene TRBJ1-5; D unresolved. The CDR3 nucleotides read TGTGCCAGTAGTATTGCGGTAACCAATCAGCCCCAGCATTTT. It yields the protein CASSIAVTNQPQHF.